This TCR beta chain is from a study of graft-versus-host responses after intestinal transplantation. Study background: After anti-thymocyte globulin induction, recipients took tacrolimus and steroids for two to three years.

Clones were sequenced by immunoSEQ multiplex PCR, and TCRdb holds only the in-frame ones, with some missing. The data show more than 80,000 clones, roughly 87% seen once. Study-level findings and limits: Elevated graft-versus-host to host-versus-graft clonal ratios in allografts were recorded for patients with graft-donor T cell macrochimerism. Detection of GvH clones occurred in recipient marrow, and some had their first appearance in ileum or blood. Early after transplant, HvG clones declined as circulating GvH clones peaked.

A word on this clone: Its cognate antigen is unknown.

Germline CDR1 reads MNHEY; CDR2 reads SMNVEV (reference sequence). V lost 4 bases and J lost 10; bases outside the gene matches: 3. This CDR3 is built from 13 residues. The sequence derives from a human donor who received an intestinal transplant. This material consisted of unstimulated CD8+ T cells sorted from spleen or lymph node cells, taken before intestinal transplant. The chain employs TRBV27 and TRBJ1-6; TRBD1 matches 8 bases. The CDR3 reads CASSSGGGSPLHF. CDR3 sequence (DNA): TGTGCCAGCAGTTCAGGGGGCGGATCACCCCTCCACTTT.